This TCR beta chain was sequenced for a study of T-cell memory formation after mild COVID-19. Study-level points and caveats: CD8+ contracting clones occupied EMRA, while CD4+ ones occupied mainly CM and EM. Day 15 to 85 contracting clones showed balanced CD4/CD8; day 15 to 37 expanders favored CD4+.

Notes on this clonotype: Its antigen is not known.

Via MiXCR, TCRdb re-called the 5' RACE reads, giving one row per CDR3 protein. In the table there are nearly 110,000 distinct CDR3 sequences, over 10% of which are singletons. The TCR comes from an adult woman who had mild COVID-19 (a few samples of this study predate the infection). Cell type and time point are not known. Sequenced input: PBMCs or a T cell subset sorted from them (not recorded which).

The CDR3 bases are TGCGCCAGGACGACAGATCAGCCCCAGCATTTT. This sequence encodes CARTTDQPQHF. V gene TRBV4-1 combines with J gene TRBJ1-5, with a possible D match to TRBD1 (5 bases). From germline, CDR1 is MGHRA and CDR2 YSYEKL. V dropped 9 bases and J dropped 5 bases, with 8 bases sitting between them. The CDR3 has 11 residues.